These T cell receptor beta chains were read from a single sample in a study of T-cell reconstitution after alpha-beta-depleted transplantation in children. Each CDR3 protein gets one entry after TCRdb re-called the PCR reads with MiXCR. The sample holds about 420,000 distinct CDR3 sequences, around 9.9% seen once. The sample was PBMCs from the stem cell graft donor, taken from the stem cell graft. These receptors originate from a human donor who donated a stem cell graft to a child with acute myeloid leukemia. Both conserved end residues are part of each CDR3. The D gene is left open where the match is weak. Clone size is stated in some rows and not others, as once, few, many or a class when expanded.

j_call d_call clone_size v_call cdr3_nt cdr3_aa
TRBJ2-6 TRBD1 many TRBV24-1 TGTGCCACCAGGAACCGAGGGACAGCGAGCTCTGGGGCCAACGTCCTGACTTTC CATRNRGTASSGANVLTF
TRBJ2-1 TRBD2 - TRBV7-9 TGTGCCAGCAGGCCTTTCGGGGGGTCCGACAATGAGCAGTTCTTC CASRPFGGSDNEQFF
TRBJ2-2 - many TRBV25-1 TGTGCCAGCAGTGAATTCCGGGCCGGGGAGCTGTTTTTT CASSEFRAGELFF
TRBJ2-1 TRBD2 many TRBV9 TGTGCCAGCAGCGCCGGGACTAGCGGGAGTAGTGAGCAGTTCTTC CASSAGTSGSSEQFF
TRBJ2-6 TRBD1 few TRBV5-1 TGCGCCAGCAGCTTGTGGGACAGGACCCCTGGAGGGGCCAACGTCCTGACTTTC CASSLWDRTPGGANVLTF
TRBJ1-1 - many TRBV4-1 TGCGCCAGCAGACCTACCTGGCGGGACACTGAAGCTTTCTTT CASRPTWRDTEAFF
TRBJ2-1 - few TRBV5-1 TGCGCCAGCAGCACCCCGGGACGGACCAACAATGAGCAGTTCTTC CASSTPGRTNNEQFF
TRBJ1-1 - many TRBV5-1 TGCGCCAGCAGCCCCGCCGGGGCTGGCACTGAAGCTTTCTTT CASSPAGAGTEAFF
TRBJ2-2 - - TRBV6-5 TGTGCCAGCAGTACCCCCGGCGGAAACACCGGGGAGCTGTTTTTT CASSTPGGNTGELFF
TRBJ2-7 - - TRBV11-2 TGTGCCAGCAGCTTGGCCGGGGGCTTCACCTACGAGCAGTACTTC CASSLAGGFTYEQYF
TRBJ2-2 TRBD1 - TRBV6-2/TRBV6-3 TGTGCCAGCAGTTACCGGGACAGGAGACTCCGGACCGGGGAGCTGTTTTTT CASSYRDRRLRTGELFF
TRBJ2-1 TRBD1 few TRBV20-1 TGCAGTGCTAGCGATACAGGGGGCGCTTACAATGAGCAGTTCTTC CSASDTGGAYNEQFF
TRBJ2-5 TRBD2 few TRBV20-1 TGCAGTGCTAGGCCTCCGGGACTAGCTTCCGAGACCCAGTACTTC CSARPPGLASETQYF
TRBJ2-7 TRBD2 - TRBV28 TGTGCCAGCAGTTTGATGGCGGGAGGAGGGTACGAGCAGTACTTC CASSLMAGGGYEQYF
TRBJ1-1 - few TRBV5-6 TGTGCCAGCAGCGACGGGACCTTGGGGACTGAAGCTTTCTTT CASSDGTLGTEAFF
TRBJ2-5 TRBD2 few TRBV5-1 TGCGCCAGCAGCTGGACACTAGCGGGGGGGCCCGAGACCCAGTACTTC CASSWTLAGGPETQYF
TRBJ1-3 TRBD1 few TRBV6-1 TGTGCCAGCACGCCCGGACAGGGTTTCTCCTCTGGAAACACCATATATTTT CASTPGQGFSSGNTIYF
TRBJ1-3 - many TRBV7-2 TGTGCCAGCAGCTTATTCAATCAAGCAAACACCATATATTTT CASSLFNQANTIYF
TRBJ2-5 - many TRBV4-3 TGCGCCAGCAGCCAAGAACTTCTTCTCGGAAAAGAGACCCAGTACTTC CASSQELLLGKETQYF
TRBJ1-2 TRBD1 many TRBV20-1 TGCAGTGCTTTGGACAGGGATAACTATGGCTACACCTTC CSALDRDNYGYTF
TRBJ2-1 TRBD2 - TRBV10-3 TGTGCCATCAGTCTAGCGGGTGTCTCCTACAATGAGCAGTTCTTC CAISLAGVSYNEQFF
TRBJ1-1 - - TRBV5-1 TGCGCCAGCAGCTTGGGGACAGCTGGCTTAACGGGCACTGAAGCTTTCTTT CASSLGTAGLTGTEAFF
TRBJ1-1 - - TRBV5-1 TGCGTCAGCAGCCTAAAAGTTAACACTGAAGCTTTCTTT CVSSLKVNTEAFF
TRBJ1-3 TRBD1 many TRBV12-3/TRBV12-4 TGTGCCAGCAGTCAGGACAGGGTCGGAAACACCATATATTTT CASSQDRVGNTIYF
TRBJ2-2 - few TRBV18 TGTGCCAGCTCACCTCAAGACCTAATTACAGCGTGGACCACCACCGGGGAGCTGTTTTTT CASSPQDLITAWTTTGELFF
TRBJ2-5 - many TRBV6-1 TGTGCCAGCAGTGAAGCGACGAATAGACGGACCCAGTACTTC CASSEATNRRTQYF
TRBJ2-1 TRBD2 - TRBV10-3 TGTGCCATCAGTGAGGATCGAGGGGGTAGCGGGGGGAATGAGCAGTTCTTC CAISEDRGGSGGNEQFF
TRBJ1-1 TRBD1 many TRBV29-1 TGCAGCGTTGTTAGGACAGGGGGCACTGAAGCTTTCTTT CSVVRTGGTEAFF
TRBJ1-6 - few TRBV7-2 TGTGCCAGCAGCCCCCAGGCAGTCAGCTATAATTCACCCCTCCACTTT CASSPQAVSYNSPLHF
TRBJ2-1 TRBD2 few TRBV20-1 TGCAGTGCCCATCCGGGACTAGCGGATGACAATGAGCAGTTCTTC CSAHPGLADDNEQFF
TRBJ2-3 - - TRBV27 TGTGCCAGCAGTTTATCCGACGTAGGGAAAGGCGCAGAGCACGCAGATACGCAGTATTTT CASSLSDVGKGAEHADTQYF
TRBJ1-4 - - TRBV7-8 TGTGCCAGCAGCTTAGCATTTGGGCCGAGAGAAAAACTGTTTTTT CASSLAFGPREKLFF
TRBJ1-5 - - TRBV19 TGTGCCAGTACCAGGTCGGGCAGGGTAAATCAGGCCCAGCATTTT CASTRSGRVNQAQHF
TRBJ2-1 TRBD2 - TRBV5-1 TGCGCCAGCAGCTTGGCTTTTCTAGCGGGAGATCACAATGAGCAGTTCTTC CASSLAFLAGDHNEQFF
TRBJ1-2 TRBD1 - TRBV10-3 TGTGCCATCAGAGCCCCGGGACAGGGGAACTATGGCTACACCTTC CAIRAPGQGNYGYTF
TRBJ2-3 - - TRBV28 TGTGCCACCCAAACCGAGGTAGATACGCAGTATTTT CATQTEVDTQYF
TRBJ2-3 - - TRBV20-1 TGCAGTGCTAGTGCACTCTTAGGGGTTTACACAGATACGCAGTATTTT CSASALLGVYTDTQYF
TRBJ2-6 - - TRBV20-1 TGCAGTGCTAGAGATTCTGGGACGACTAGCTCTGGGGCCAACGTCCTGACTTTC CSARDSGTTSSGANVLTF
TRBJ2-3 TRBD2 - TRBV12-3/TRBV12-4 TGTGCCAGCAGTCCTAAGACTAGCGTGGCCTCAGATACGCAGTATTTT CASSPKTSVASDTQYF
TRBJ1-1 - - TRBV7-6 TGTGCCAGCTCCGCGAATCCAGGGGCCACTGAAGCTTTCTTT CASSANPGATEAFF
TRBJ1-5 - many TRBV29-1 TGCAGCGTTGAGGCCGACCCCATGGTAGTGGAGCCCCAGCATTTT CSVEADPMVVEPQHF
TRBJ2-2 TRBD1 few TRBV19 TGTGCCAGTAGTACCTTTATACAGGGGGGCACCGGGGAGCTGTTTTTT CASSTFIQGGTGELFF